This T cell receptor beta chain was sequenced during a study of patients and donors after allogeneic stem cell transplantation. TCRdb passed the RT-PCR reads through MiXCR, listing each CDR3 protein once. The table includes about a million distinct CDR3 sequences, more than 15% detected once. This clonotype was seen a few times. The V gene's germline CDR1 is PRHDT and CDR2 FYEKMQ (reference sequence). The CDR3 sequence is 18 residues long. Trimming left V 6 bases short and J 5 bases short, with 27 bases between. The source material was blood, either unsorted or a sorted T cell fraction (not recorded which). This sequence originates from a human donor who was either an allogeneic HSCT recipient or a stem cell or donor lymphocyte infusion donor (not recorded which). It is not recorded whose cells these are; they may come from a transplant donor. The chain has TRBV13 and TRBJ2-3, with D perhaps TRBD1 (6 bases). The CDR3 loop is CASRGYRDGLGGKDTQYF. The CDR3 region has the DNA TGTGCCAGCAGAGGGTACAGGGATGGTTTAGGAGGAAAAGATACGCAGTATTTT.